This T cell receptor (beta chain) was identified in a study of T-cell reconstitution after alpha-beta-depleted transplantation in children. In its sample, this clonotype was seen once. Its matching antigen is unknown. This may arise from a read error, as a much more abundant clone is one base away. The conserved closing phenylalanine or tryptophan is absent in this CDR3, likely reflecting a read error. During its preparation, the TCRbeta library received unique molecular identifiers. TCRdb re-called the PCR reads through MiXCR, storing one row per CDR3 protein. The profile shows approximately 500,000 distinct CDR3 sequences, roughly a tenth of them singletons. There are 13 residues in the CDR3. Germline V gene data show CDR1 as SNHLY and CDR2 as FYNNEI. Deletions cut 3 bases from V and 2 bases from J, with 7 bases between. The study's findings and limits: Reported findings indicate that, about two months after transplant, alpha-beta T cells came from several hundred expanded clones, which were derived from non-depleted graft cells. Certain patients had high TCRbeta diversity at day 60, and it came from recipient T cells and thymic progenitors that survived. From newly produced T cells came most of the T-cell counts and diversity one year after transplant.

The chain recombines TRBV2 with TRBJ2-5; D may be TRBD1 (6 bases). The sequenced sample was PBMCs, obtained before TCRalphabeta/CD19-depleted stem cell transplant. The receptor was isolated from a child younger than 10 with inherited bone marrow failure, due to receive a stem cell transplant. Here the CDR3 reads CASSDRGQETQYY. Written as DNA, the CDR3 is TGTGCCAGCAGTGACAGGGGACAAGAGACCCAGTACTAC.